The entry below gives a single T cell receptor (beta chain) sequence along with its context. Clones were read by immunoSEQ multiplex PCR, and TCRdb kept only the in-frame ones, dropping some. Here the sample spans some 350,000 clones, approximately 90% being singletons. An approximately 130-subject validation cohort, separate from the roughly 670-subject first cohort, supplied the donors. The sample originates from a study of cytomegalovirus exposure and HLA in healthy donors. V dropped 3 bases and J dropped 7 bases, with 16 bases sitting between them. Germline V gives CDR1 KGHSH, CDR2 LQKENI. The CDR3 length is 14 residues.

Sequences were obtained from PBMCs. This sequence originates from a woman in her thirties in good health and CMV-seropositive. The chain joins TRBV18 to TRBJ2-7, with D perhaps being TRBD1 or TRBD2 (5 bases each). CDR3 sequence reads: CASSPRDPPWEQYF. Here the CDR3 DNA reads TGTGCCAGCTCACCCCGGGACCCACCCTGGGAGCAGTACTTC. Complete variable domain (other parts from reference TRBV18 and TRBJ2-7): NAGVMQNPRHLVRRRGQEARLRCSPMKGHSHVYWYRQLPEEGLKFMVYLQKENIIDESGMPKERFSAEFPKEGPSILRIQQVVRGDSAAYFCASSPRDPPWEQYFGPGTRLTVT.